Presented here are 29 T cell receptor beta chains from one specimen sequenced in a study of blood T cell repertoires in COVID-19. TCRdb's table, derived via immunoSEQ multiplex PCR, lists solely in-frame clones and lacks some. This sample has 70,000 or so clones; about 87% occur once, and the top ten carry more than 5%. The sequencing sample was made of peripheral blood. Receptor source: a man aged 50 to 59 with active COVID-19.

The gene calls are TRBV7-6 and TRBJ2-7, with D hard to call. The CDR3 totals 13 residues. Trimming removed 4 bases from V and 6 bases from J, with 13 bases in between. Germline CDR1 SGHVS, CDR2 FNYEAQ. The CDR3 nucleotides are TGTGCCAGCAGCTCAAACTTAGAGTTCGAGCAGTACTTC. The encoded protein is CASSSNLEFEQYF.

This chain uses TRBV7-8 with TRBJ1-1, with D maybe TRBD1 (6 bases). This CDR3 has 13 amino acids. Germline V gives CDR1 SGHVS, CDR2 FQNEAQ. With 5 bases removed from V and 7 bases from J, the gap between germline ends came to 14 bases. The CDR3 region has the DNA TGTGCCAGCAGCGCTACAGGGTACCGTGAAGCTTTCTTT. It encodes CASSATGYREAFF.

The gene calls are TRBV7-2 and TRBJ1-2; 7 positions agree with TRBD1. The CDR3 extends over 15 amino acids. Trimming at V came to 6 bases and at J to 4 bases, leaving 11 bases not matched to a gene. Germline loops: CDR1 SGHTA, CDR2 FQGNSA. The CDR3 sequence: CASSRDWQGVYGYTF. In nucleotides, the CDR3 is TGTGCCAGCAGTCGTGACTGGCAGGGGGTCTATGGCTACACCTTC.

As DNA, the CDR3 is TGTGCCAGCCAGCGTGGGTCCGGAGAGACCCAGTACTTC. Translating gives CASQRGSGETQYF. The chain recombines TRBV3-1 (or the pseudogene TRBV3-2) with TRBJ2-5; D call uncertain. There are 13 residues in the CDR3. Between the trimmed V and J ends, which lost 8 bases and 4 bases, there was a span of 14 bases. Germline V lookup: CDR1 LGHDT, CDR2 YNNKEL (reference sequence).

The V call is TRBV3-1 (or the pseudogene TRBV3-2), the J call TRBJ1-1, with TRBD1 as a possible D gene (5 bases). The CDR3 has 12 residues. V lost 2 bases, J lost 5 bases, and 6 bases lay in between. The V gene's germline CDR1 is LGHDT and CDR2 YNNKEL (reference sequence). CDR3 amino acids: CASSQRGTEAFF. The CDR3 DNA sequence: TGTGCCAGCAGCCAAAGGGGAACTGAAGCTTTCTTT.

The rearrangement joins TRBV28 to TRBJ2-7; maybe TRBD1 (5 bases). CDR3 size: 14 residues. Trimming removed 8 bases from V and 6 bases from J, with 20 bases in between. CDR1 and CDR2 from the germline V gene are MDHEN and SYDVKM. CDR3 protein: CASGIAREVSEQYF. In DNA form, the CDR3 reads TGTGCCAGCGGGATTGCCAGGGAAGTTAGCGAGCAGTACTTC.

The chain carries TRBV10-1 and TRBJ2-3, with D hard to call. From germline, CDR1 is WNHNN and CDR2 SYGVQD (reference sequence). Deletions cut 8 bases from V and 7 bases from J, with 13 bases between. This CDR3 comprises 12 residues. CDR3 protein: CASFPRYNTQYF. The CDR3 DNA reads TGCGCCAGCTTCCCCCGCTATAATACGCAGTATTTT.

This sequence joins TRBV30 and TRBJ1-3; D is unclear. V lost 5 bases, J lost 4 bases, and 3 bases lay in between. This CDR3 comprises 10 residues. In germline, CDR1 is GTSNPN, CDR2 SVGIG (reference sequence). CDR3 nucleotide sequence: TGTGCCTGGGCAGGAAACACCATATATTTT. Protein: CAWAGNTIYF.

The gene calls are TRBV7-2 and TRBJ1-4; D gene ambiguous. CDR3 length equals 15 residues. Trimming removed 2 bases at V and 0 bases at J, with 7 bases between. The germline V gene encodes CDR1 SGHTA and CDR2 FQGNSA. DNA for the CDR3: TGTGCCAGCAGCTTAATGGCCTCAACTAATGAAAAACTGTTTTTT. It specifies CASSLMASTNEKLFF.

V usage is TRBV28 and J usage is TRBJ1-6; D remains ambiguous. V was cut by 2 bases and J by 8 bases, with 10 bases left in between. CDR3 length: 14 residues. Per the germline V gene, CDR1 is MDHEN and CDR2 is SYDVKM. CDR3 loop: CASSLSGVHSPLHF. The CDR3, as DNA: TGTGCCAGCAGTTTAAGCGGGGTCCATTCACCCCTCCACTTT.

In nucleotides, the CDR3 is TGTGCCAGCAGCCAAGAACGGACTAGCGGACCGAGCTCCTACAATGAGCAGTTCTTC. Protein product: CASSQERTSGPSSYNEQFF. The V call is TRBV4-2, the J call TRBJ2-1; 10 nucleotides align to TRBD2. Germline-derived CDR1 and CDR2 are LGHNA and YNFKEQ. This CDR3 has 19 amino acids. The trim removed 0 bases at V and 0 bases at J, leaving 8 bases unmatched.

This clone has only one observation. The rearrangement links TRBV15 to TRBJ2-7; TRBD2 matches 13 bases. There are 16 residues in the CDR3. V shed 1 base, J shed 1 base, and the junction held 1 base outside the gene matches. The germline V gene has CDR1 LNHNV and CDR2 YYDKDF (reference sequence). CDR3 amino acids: CATSRGLAGGSYEQYF. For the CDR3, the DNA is TGTGCCACCAGCAGAGGACTAGCGGGAGGTTCCTACGAGCAGTACTTC.

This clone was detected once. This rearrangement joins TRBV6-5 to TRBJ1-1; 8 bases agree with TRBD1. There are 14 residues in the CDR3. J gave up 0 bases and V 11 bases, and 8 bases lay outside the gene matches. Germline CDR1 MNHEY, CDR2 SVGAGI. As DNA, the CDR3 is TGTGCCGTCAGGGGGCGAAGCCTGAACACTGAAGCTTTCTTT. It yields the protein CAVRGRSLNTEAFF.

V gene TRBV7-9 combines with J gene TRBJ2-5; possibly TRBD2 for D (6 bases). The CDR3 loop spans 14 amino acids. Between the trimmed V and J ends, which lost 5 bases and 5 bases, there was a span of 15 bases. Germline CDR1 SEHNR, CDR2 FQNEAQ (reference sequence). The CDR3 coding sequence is TGTGCCAGCAGCCCCGGGGCGGGGACGGAGACCCAGTACTTC. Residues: CASSPGAGTETQYF.

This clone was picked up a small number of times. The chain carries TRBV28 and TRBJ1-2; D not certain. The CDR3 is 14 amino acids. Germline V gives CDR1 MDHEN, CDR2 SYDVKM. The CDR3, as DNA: TGTTCGGCGGGCTTGGCTACGGGGATCGATGGCTACACCTTC. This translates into CSAGLATGIDGYTF.

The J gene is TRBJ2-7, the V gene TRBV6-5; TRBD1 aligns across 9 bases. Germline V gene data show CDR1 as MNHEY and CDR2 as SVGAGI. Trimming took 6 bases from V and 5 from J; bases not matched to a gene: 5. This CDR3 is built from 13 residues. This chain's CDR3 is CASRSRDRDEQYF. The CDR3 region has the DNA TGTGCCAGCAGATCCCGGGACAGGGACGAGCAGTACTTC.

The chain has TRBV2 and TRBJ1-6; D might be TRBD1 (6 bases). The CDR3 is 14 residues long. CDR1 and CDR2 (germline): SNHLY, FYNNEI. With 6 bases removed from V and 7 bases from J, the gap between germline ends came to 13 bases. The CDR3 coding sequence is TGTGCCAGCAGGACGACAGGTTCCAATTCACCCCTCCACTTT. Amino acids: CASRTTGSNSPLHF.

CDR3 in amino acids: CASSYYRTGPYEQYF. The CDR3 bases are TGTGCCAGCAGTTACTATCGGACAGGACCCTACGAGCAGTACTTC. The chain links TRBV6-5 to TRBJ2-7, with TRBD1 matching 7 bases. V was pared by 1 base and J by 2 bases, with 5 bases of the junction left unmatched. Germline V gene sequence: CDR1 MNHEY, CDR2 SVGAGI. The CDR3 length is 15 residues.

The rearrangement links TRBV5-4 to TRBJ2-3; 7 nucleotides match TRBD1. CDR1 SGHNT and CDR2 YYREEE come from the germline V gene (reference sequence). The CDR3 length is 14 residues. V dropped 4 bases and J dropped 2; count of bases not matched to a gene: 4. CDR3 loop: CASSPGQDTDTQYF. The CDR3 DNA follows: TGTGCCAGCAGCCCAGGACAGGACACAGATACGCAGTATTTT.

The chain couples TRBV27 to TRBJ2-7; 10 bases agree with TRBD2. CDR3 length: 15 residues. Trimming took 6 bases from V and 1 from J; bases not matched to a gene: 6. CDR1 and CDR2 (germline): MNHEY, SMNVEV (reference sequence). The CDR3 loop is CASSVTLAGSYEQYF. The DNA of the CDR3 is TGTGCCAGCAGCGTAACACTAGCGGGGTCCTACGAGCAGTACTTC.

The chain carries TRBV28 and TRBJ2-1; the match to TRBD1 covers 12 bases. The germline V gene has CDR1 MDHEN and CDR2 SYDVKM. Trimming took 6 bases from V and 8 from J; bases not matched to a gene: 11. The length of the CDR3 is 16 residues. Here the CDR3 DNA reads TGTGCCAGCAGAGCCGGGACAGGGGGCGTCGGGCATGAGCAGTTCTTC. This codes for CASRAGTGGVGHEQFF.

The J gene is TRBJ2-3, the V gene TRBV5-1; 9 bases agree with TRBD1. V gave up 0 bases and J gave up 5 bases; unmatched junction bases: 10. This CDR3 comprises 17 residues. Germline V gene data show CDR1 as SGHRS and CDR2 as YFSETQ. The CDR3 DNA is TGCGCCAGCAGCTTGGGGGCCCGGGACAGGGTCGGAGATACGCAGTATTTT. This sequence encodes CASSLGARDRVGDTQYF.

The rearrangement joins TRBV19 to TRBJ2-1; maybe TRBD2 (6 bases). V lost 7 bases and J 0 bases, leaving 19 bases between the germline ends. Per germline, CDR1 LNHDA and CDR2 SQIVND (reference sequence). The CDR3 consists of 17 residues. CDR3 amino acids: CASTDLGGRSSYNEQFF. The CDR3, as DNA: TGTGCCAGTACTGACCTGGGGGGAAGGAGCTCCTACAATGAGCAGTTCTTC.

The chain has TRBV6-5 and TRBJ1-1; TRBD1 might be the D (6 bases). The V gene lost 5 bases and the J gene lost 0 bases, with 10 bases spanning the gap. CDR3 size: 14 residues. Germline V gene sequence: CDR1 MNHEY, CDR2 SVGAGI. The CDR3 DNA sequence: TGTGCCAGCAGTCGCAGGGGACTGAACACTGAAGCTTTCTTT. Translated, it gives CASSRRGLNTEAFF.

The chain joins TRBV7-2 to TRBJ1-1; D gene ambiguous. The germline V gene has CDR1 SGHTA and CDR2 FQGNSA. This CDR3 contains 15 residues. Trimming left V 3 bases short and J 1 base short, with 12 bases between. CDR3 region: CASSFFGLPNTEAFF. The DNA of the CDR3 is TGTGCCAGCAGCTTTTTCGGGTTACCGAACACTGAAGCTTTCTTT.

The CDR3 DNA sequence: TGTGCCAGCAGTTTTGCACGGGGAGATACGCAGTATTTT. It is translated as CASSFARGDTQYF. The chain combines TRBV12-3 or TRBV12-4 with TRBJ2-3, with D perhaps matching TRBD2 (5 bases). V gave up 3 bases and J gave up 5 bases, with 9 bases separating them. The CDR3 is 13 residues long.

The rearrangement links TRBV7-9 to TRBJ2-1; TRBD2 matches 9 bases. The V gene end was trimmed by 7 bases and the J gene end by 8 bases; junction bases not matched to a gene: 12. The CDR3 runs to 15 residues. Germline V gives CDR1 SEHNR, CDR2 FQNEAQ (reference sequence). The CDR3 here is CASTPEGLASHEQFF. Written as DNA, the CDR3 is TGTGCCAGCACCCCTGAAGGACTAGCGTCGCATGAGCAGTTCTTC.

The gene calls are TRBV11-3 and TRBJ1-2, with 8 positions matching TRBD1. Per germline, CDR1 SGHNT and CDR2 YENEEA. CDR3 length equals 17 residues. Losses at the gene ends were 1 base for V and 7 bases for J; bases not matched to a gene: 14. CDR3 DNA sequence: TGTGCCAGCAGCTTAGGAGCCGTAAGACAGGGGCTAGGTGGCTACACCTTC. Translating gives CASSLGAVRQGLGGYTF.

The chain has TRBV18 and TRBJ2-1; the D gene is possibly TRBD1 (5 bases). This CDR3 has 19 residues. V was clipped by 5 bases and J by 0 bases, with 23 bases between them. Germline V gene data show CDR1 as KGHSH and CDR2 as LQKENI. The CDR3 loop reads CASSLLGRTRQSSYNEQFF. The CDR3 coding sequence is TGTGCCAGCTCATTGTTAGGCAGGACCCGACAGAGCTCCTACAATGAGCAGTTCTTC.